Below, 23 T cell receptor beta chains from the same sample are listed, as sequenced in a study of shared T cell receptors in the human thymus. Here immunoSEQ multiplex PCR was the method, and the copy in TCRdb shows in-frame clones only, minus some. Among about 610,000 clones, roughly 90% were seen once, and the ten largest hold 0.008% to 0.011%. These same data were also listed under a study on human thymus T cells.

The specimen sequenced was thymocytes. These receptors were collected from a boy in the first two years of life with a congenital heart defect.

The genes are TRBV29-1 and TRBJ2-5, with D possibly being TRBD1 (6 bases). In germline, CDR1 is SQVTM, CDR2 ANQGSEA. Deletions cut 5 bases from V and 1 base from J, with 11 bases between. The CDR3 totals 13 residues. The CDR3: CSVHRGSQETQYF. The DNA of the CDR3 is TGCAGCGTTCATAGGGGGAGCCAAGAGACCCAGTACTTC.

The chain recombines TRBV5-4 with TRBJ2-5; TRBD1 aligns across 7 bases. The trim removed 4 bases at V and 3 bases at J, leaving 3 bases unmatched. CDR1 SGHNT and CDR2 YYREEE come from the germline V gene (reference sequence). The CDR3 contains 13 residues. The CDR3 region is CASSLQGKETQYF. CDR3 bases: TGTGCCAGCAGCCTACAGGGGAAAGAGACCCAGTACTTC.

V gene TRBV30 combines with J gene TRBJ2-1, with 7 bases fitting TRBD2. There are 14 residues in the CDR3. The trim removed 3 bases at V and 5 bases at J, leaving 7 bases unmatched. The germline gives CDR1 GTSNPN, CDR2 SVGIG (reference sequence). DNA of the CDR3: TGTGCCTGGAGACCTTCCGGGGGGAACAATGAGCAGTTCTTC. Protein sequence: CAWRPSGGNNEQFF.

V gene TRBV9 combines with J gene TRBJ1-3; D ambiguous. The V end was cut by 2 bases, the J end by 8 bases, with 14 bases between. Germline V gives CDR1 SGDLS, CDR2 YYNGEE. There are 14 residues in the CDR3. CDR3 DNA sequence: TGTGCCAGCAGCGTTAAAAGCCTCCCGGACACCATATATTTT. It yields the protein CASSVKSLPDTIYF.

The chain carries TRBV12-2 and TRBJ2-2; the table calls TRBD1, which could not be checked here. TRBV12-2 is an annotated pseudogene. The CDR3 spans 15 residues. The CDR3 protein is CASRRAGTTTGELFF. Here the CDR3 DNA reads TGTGCAAGTCGCCGGGCCGGGACAACCACCGGGGAGCTGTTTTTT.

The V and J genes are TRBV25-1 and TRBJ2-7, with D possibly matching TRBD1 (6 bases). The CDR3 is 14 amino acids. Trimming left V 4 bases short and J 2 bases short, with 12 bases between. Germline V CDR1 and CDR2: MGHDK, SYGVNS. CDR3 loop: CASSGTGKTYEQYF. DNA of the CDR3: TGTGCCAGCAGTGGCACAGGGAAAACCTACGAGCAGTACTTC.

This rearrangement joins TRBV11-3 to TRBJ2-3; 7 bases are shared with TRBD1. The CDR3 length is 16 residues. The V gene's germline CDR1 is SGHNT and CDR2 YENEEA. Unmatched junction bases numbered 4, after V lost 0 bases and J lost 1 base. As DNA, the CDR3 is TGTGCCAGCAGCTTAGATGGGCAGGGGGGCACAGATACGCAGTATTTT. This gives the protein CASSLDGQGGTDTQYF.

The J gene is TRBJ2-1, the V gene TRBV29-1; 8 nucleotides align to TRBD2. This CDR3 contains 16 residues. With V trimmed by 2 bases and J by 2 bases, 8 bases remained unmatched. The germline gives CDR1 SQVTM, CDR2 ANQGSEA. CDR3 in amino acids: CSVETSGLATYNEQFF. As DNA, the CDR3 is TGCAGCGTTGAAACAAGCGGACTAGCCACCTACAATGAGCAGTTCTTC.

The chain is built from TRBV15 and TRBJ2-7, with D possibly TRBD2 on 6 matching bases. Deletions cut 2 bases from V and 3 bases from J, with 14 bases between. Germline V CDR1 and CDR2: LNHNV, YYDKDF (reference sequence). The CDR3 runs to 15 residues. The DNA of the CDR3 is TGTGCCACCAGCAGAAACCGTGGAGGGAACTACGAGCAGTACTTC. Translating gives CATSRNRGGNYEQYF.

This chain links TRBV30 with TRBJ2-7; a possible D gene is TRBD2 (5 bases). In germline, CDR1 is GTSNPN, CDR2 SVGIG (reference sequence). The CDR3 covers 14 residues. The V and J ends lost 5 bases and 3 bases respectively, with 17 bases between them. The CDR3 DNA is TGTGCCTGGGGGAGTAGCGAGACTTTCTACGAGCAGTACTTC. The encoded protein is CAWGSSETFYEQYF.

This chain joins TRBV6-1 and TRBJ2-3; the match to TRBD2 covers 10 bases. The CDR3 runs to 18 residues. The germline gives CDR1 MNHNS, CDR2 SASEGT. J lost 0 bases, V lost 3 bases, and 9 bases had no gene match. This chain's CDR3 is CASSERYRGLASTDTQYF. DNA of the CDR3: TGTGCCAGCAGTGAGCGATACAGGGGACTAGCGAGCACAGATACGCAGTATTTT.

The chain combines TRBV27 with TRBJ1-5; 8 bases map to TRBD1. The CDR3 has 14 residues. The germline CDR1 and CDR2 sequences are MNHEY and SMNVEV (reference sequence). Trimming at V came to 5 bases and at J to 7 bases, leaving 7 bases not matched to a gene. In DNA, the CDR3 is TGTGCCAGCAGTCCCGGAGGACAGGGCCAGCCCCAGCATTTT. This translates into CASSPGGQGQPQHF.

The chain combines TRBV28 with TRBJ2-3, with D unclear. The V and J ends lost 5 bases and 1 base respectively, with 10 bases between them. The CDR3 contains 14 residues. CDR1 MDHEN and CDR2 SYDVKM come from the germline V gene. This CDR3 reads CASSLLERTDTQYF. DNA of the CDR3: TGTGCCAGCAGTCTATTAGAACGCACAGATACGCAGTATTTT.

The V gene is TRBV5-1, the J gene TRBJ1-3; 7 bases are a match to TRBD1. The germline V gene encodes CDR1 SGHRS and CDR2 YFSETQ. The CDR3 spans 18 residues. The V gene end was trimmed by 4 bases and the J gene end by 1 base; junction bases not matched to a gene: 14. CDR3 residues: CASSVDRPHLSSGNTIYF. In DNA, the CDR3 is TGCGCCAGCAGCGTGGACAGGCCCCATCTTTCTTCTGGAAACACCATATATTTT.

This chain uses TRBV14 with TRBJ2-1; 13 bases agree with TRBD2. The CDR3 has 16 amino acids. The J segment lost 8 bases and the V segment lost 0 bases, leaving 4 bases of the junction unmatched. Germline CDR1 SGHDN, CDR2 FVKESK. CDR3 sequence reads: CASSQDHGLAGDEQFF. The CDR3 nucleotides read TGTGCCAGCAGCCAAGATCACGGACTAGCGGGGGATGAGCAGTTCTTC.

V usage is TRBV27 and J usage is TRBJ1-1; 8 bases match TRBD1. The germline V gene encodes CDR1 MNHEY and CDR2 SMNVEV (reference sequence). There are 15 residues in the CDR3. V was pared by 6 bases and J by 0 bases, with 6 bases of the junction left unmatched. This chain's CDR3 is CASRKTGEVNTEAFF. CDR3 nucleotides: TGTGCCAGCAGGAAGACAGGGGAGGTGAACACTGAAGCTTTCTTT.

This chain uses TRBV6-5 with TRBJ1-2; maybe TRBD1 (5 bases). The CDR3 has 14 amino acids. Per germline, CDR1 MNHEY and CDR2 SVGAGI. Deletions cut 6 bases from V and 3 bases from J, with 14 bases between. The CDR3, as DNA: TGTGCCAGCAGGAGCGGGGGATTTTACTATGGCTACACCTTC. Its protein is CASRSGGFYYGYTF.

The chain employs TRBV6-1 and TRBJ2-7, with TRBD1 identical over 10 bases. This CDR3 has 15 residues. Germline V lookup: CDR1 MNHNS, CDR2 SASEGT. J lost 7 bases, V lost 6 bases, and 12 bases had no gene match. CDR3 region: CASRGGQGVNGEQYF. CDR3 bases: TGTGCCAGCAGGGGTGGACAGGGGGTCAACGGAGAGCAGTACTTC.

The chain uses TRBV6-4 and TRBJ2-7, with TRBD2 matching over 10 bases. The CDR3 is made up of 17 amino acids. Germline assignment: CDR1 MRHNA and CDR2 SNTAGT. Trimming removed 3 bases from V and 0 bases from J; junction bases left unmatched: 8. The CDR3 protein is CASSEFPSGGSSYEQYF. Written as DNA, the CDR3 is TGTGCCAGCAGTGAATTCCCTAGCGGGGGAAGCTCCTACGAGCAGTACTTC.

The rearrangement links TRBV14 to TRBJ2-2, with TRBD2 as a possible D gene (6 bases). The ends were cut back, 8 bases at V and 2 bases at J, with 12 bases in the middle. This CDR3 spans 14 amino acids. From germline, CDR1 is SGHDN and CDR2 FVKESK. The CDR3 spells CASAGLPNTGELFF. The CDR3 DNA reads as TGTGCCAGCGCGGGGCTTCCCAACACCGGGGAGCTGTTTTTT.

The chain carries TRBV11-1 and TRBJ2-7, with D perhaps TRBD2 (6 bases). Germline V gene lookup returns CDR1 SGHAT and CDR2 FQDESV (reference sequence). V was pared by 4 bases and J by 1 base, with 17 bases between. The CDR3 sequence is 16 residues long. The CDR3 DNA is TGTGCCAGCAGCTACGACCCGGGACTGGTTTCCTACGAGCAGTACTTC. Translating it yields CASSYDPGLVSYEQYF.

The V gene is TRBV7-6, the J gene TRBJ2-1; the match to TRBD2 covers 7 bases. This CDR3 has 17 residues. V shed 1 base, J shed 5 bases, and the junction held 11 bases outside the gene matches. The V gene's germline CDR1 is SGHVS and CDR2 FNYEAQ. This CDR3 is CASSLVWEGPRDNEQFF. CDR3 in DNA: TGTGCCAGCAGCTTAGTGTGGGAGGGCCCTCGAGACAATGAGCAGTTCTTC.

This CDR3 reads CASSLRGSHEQYF. The CDR3 DNA is TGTGCCAGCAGCTTGCGAGGGAGCCACGAGCAGTACTTC. This chain joins TRBV5-8 and TRBJ2-7, with D perhaps matching TRBD2 (5 bases). V lost 1 base, J lost 5 bases, and 10 bases lay in between. This CDR3 is 13 amino acids long. CDR1 and CDR2 (germline): SGHTS, YDEGEE.